This T cell receptor (beta chain) came from a study of control samples from healthy donors and cancer patients (dated by TCRdb to 2019 to 2021). As to this clone: Its antigen remains undetermined. Base qualities were left out, and no much larger clone turns up one base away.

CDR3 length: 15 amino acids, cysteine to phenylalanine. Only the CDR3 portion is preserved as DNA: 45 bases, with reading frame beginning at the first base. Here V drops 5 bases and J drops 9 bases, and the junction holds 10 bases not matched to any gene. CDR1 and CDR2 were assigned from the germline V gene (reference sequence) as LNHDA and SQIVND. Library prep was done by the immunoSEQ multiplex PCR assay. TCRdb's version of the immuneACCESS table is confined to in-frame rearrangements and falls short of the full clone set. An unresolved V gene accounts for under half of the shortfall where checked; the remainder is of unknown origin. The sample table contains around 78,000 clones; only one count was recorded for over 90% of them. The ten largest clones represent 4.5% to 5.5% of the sample.

Sequencing used blood. This clonotype was sampled from a woman in her late teens or twenties in good health. The rearranged segments are TRBV19 and TRBJ2-1; a stretch of 10 junction bases matches TRBD1. The CDR3 reads CASSSTTGGEGEQFF. The sequenced DNA: TGTGCCAGTAGTTCAACGACAGGGGGCGAGGGTGAGCAGTTCTTC.